This T cell receptor beta chain was found in a study of T cells in Graves' hyperthyroidism and ophthalmopathy. Stable hyperthyroidism: no ophthalmopathy progression over 18 months of follow-up. In its sample, this clonotype was seen many times. TCR beta CDR3 regions were amplified from RNA. The HTBI primer set served for first-round RT-PCR of the TCR CDR3. One entry per CDR3 protein, called by TCRdb with MiXCR from the multiplex PCR reads. The sample records 200,000 to 250,000 distinct CDR3 sequences, roughly 15% being singletons. Germline V gives CDR1 MNHNS, CDR2 SASEGT. There are 15 residues in the CDR3. V was clipped by 8 bases and J by 8 bases, with 19 bases between them.

This sequence was found in a man aged 50-60 years with Graves' hyperthyroidism. The specimen was blood. V gene TRBV6-1 combines with J gene TRBJ1-6; possibly TRBD1 for D (5 bases). The CDR3 loop reads CASQLERGAYSPLHF. The CDR3 DNA is TGTGCCAGCCAGTTAGAGAGGGGAGCCTATTCACCCCTCCACTTT.